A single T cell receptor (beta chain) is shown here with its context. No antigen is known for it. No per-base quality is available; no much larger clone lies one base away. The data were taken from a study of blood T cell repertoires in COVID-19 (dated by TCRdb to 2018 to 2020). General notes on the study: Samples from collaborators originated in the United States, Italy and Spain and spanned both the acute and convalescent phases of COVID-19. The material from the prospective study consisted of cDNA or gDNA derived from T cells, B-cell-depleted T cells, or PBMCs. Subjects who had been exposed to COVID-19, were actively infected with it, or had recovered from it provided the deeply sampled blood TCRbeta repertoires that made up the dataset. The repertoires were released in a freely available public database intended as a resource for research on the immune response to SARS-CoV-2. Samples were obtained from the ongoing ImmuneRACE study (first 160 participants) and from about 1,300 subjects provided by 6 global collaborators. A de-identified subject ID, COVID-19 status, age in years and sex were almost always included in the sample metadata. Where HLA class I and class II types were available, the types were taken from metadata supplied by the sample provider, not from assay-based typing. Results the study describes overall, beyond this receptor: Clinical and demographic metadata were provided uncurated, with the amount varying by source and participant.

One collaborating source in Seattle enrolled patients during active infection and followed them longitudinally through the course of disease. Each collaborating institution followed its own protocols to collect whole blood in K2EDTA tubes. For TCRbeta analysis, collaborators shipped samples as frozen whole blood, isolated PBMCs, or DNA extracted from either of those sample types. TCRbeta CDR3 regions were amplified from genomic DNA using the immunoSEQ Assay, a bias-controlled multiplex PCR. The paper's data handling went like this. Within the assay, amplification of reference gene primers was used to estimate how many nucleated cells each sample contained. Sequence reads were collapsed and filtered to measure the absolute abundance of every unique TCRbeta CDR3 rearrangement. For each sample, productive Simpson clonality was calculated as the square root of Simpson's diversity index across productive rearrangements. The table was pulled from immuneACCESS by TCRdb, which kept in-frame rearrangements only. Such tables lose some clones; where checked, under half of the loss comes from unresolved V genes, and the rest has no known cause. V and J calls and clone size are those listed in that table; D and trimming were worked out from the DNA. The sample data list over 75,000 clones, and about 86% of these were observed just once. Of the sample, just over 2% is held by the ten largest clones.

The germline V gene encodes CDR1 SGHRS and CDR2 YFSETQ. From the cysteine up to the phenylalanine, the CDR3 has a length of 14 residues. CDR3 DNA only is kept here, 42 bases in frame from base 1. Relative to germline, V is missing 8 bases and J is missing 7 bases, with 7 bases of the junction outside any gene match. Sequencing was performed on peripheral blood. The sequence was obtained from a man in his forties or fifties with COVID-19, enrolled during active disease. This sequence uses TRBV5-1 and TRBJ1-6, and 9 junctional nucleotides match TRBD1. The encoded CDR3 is CASARDRANSPLHF. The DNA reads TGCGCCAGTGCAAGGGACAGGGCGAATTCACCCCTCCACTTT.